The 21 T cell receptor beta chains given below trace back to one sample, sequenced in a study of preoperative IRX-2 immunotherapy in early breast cancer. Treatment here: preoperative locoregional IRX-2 cytokine immunotherapy. The protocol was immunoSEQ multiplex PCR, while the TCRdb copy is restricted to in-frame clones and leaves out a portion. This table has approximately 24,000 clones, roughly 90% appearing once. This material consisted of tumor tissue, taken after IRX-2 immunotherapy. The source of these receptors is a human donor with breast cancer.

V and J are TRBV11-1 and TRBJ2-7, with 8 bases that match TRBD2. Trimming took 5 bases from V and 3 from J; bases not matched to a gene: 3. This CDR3 has 13 amino acids. The germline gives CDR1 SGHAT, CDR2 FQDESV (reference sequence). The CDR3 DNA reads as TGTGCCAGCAGCCTGGGACTAGACTACGAGCAGTACTTC. This codes for CASSLGLDYEQYF.

The rearrangement links TRBV4-2 to TRBJ1-4; no firm D call. The CDR3 loop spans 13 amino acids. V was shortened by 4 bases and J by 5 bases, with 8 bases between the two germline ends. CDR1 is LGHNA, CDR2 YNFKEQ, per germline. CDR3 in DNA: TGTGCCAGCAGCCTCCGAGAGAATGAAAAACTGTTTTTT. Translating it yields CASSLRENEKLFF.

The chain is built from TRBV18 and TRBJ1-5, with 7 nucleotides matching TRBD1. The CDR3 loop spans 15 amino acids. Trimming removed 4 bases from V and 0 bases from J; junction bases left unmatched: 3. The V gene's germline CDR1 is KGHSH and CDR2 LQKENI. CDR3 bases: TGTGCCAGCTCACTGCAGGGGGATAGCAATCAGCCCCAGCATTTT. The encoded protein is CASSLQGDSNQPQHF.

The V call is TRBV28, the J call TRBJ2-2; D unresolved. V lost 3 bases to trimming and J lost 0 bases, with 2 bases between them. CDR1 and CDR2 from the germline V gene are MDHEN and SYDVKM. This CDR3 comprises 13 residues. The CDR3 sequence: CASSLANTGELFF. The CDR3 DNA follows: TGTGCCAGCAGTTTGGCGAACACCGGGGAGCTGTTTTTT.

The rearrangement joins TRBV19 to TRBJ1-2, with a tentative D call TRBD1 (6 bases). The ends were cut back, 5 bases at V and 2 bases at J, with 21 bases in the middle. This CDR3 has 17 amino acids. Germline lookup yields CDR1 LNHDA and CDR2 SQIVND (reference sequence). The CDR3 region has the DNA TGTGCCAGTAGTCCCCGGGGGGCAGGATTGGAGAACTATGGCTACACCTTC. Encoded protein: CASSPRGAGLENYGYTF.

The V and J genes are TRBV11-3 and TRBJ2-3; tentatively, D is TRBD2 (6 bases). CDR3 length: 15 residues. Germline V gene sequence: CDR1 SGHNT, CDR2 YENEEA. Trimming pared 1 base from V and 5 bases from J, leaving 13 bases between. CDR3 sequence (DNA): TGTGCCAGCAGCTTAGGCGGGGCTTTGGGAGATACGCAGTATTTT. This sequence encodes CASSLGGALGDTQYF.

For the CDR3, the DNA is TGTGCCAGCAGCCAAGACTCCGGGGCCAACGTCCTGACTTTC. Amino acid sequence: CASSQDSGANVLTF. The chain combines TRBV4-2 with TRBJ2-6; the D is unclear. Trimming left V 0 bases short and J 4 bases short, with 4 bases between. The CDR3 extends over 14 amino acids. Germline lookup yields CDR1 LGHNA and CDR2 YNFKEQ.

The sample holds one count of this clone. This chain joins TRBV5-8 and TRBJ1-5; 7 bases align to TRBD1. The germline V gene encodes CDR1 SGHTS and CDR2 YDEGEE. The trim removed 5 bases at V and 0 bases at J, leaving 5 bases unmatched. The CDR3 runs 15 residues. The CDR3 protein is CASSTTGLSNQPQHF. In nucleotides, the CDR3 is TGTGCCAGCAGTACGACAGGGCTTAGCAATCAGCCCCAGCATTTT.

This chain joins TRBV15 and TRBJ1-6; 7 bases fit TRBD1. CDR3 length equals 15 residues. CDR1 and CDR2 from the germline V gene are LNHNV and YYDKDF (reference sequence). The V segment lost 3 bases and the J segment 6 bases; nucleotides outside the gene matches: 5. The CDR3 loop is CATSSAGTANSPLHF. For the CDR3, the DNA is TGTGCCACCAGCAGCGCCGGGACAGCTAATTCACCCCTCCACTTT. Using reference TRBV15 and TRBJ1-6 for the parts outside the CDR3, the full variable domain is DAMVIQNPRYQVTQFGKPVTLSCSQTLNHNVMYWYQQKSSQAPKLLFHYYDKDFNNEADTPDNFQSRRPNTSFCFLDIRSPGLGDTAMYLCATSSAGTANSPLHFGNGTRLTVT.

The rearrangement uses TRBV5-5 and TRBJ1-5; D is perhaps TRBD1 (5 bases). Looked up from germline, CDR1 is SGHKS and CDR2 is YYEKEE (reference sequence). V was trimmed by 3 bases and J by 2 bases, leaving 9 bases between them. This CDR3 comprises 14 residues. Written as DNA, the CDR3 is TGTGCCAGCAGCTCAGGGTATGGCAATCAGCCCCAGCATTTT. This codes for CASSSGYGNQPQHF. Drawing the rest from reference TRBV5-5 and TRBJ1-5, the complete variable domain is DAGVTQSPTHLIKTRGQQVTLRCSPISGHKSVSWYQQVLGQGPQFIFQYYEKEERGRGNFPDRFSARQFPNYSSELNVNALLLGDSALYLCASSSGYGNQPQHFGDGTRLSIL.

This clone has only one observation. CDR3 bases: TGCGCCAGCGGGGATAGCGGGACCGGGGAGCTGTTTTTT. Translation gives CASGDSGTGELFF. This chain links TRBV5-1 with TRBJ2-2; 7 nucleotides align to TRBD2. Germline CDR1 is SGHRS and CDR2 is YFSETQ. The CDR3 sequence is 13 residues long. With V trimmed by 7 bases and J by 5 bases, 5 bases remained unmatched.

The V and J genes are TRBV2 and TRBJ1-6; D might be TRBD1 (5 bases). The CDR3 has 16 amino acids. The germline CDR1 and CDR2 sequences are SNHLY and FYNNEI. The V end lost 8 bases, the J end lost 0 bases, and 14 bases lay between the germline ends. The CDR3 coding sequence is TGTGCCAGCCAAGCCGGGACCGGCTCCTATAATTCACCCCTCCACTTT. It specifies CASQAGTGSYNSPLHF.

The rearrangement joins TRBV6-6 to TRBJ2-7, with D uncertain. Trimming cost V 4 bases and J 1 base, with 11 bases left between them. Germline CDR1 MNHNY, CDR2 SVGAGI (reference sequence). This CDR3 is built from 14 residues. Here the CDR3 DNA reads TGTGCCAGCAGTTCCCCTGGTAAATCCTACGAGCAGTACTTC. This gives the protein CASSSPGKSYEQYF.

The V call is TRBV11-1, the J call TRBJ1-1, with TRBD1 as a possible D gene (5 bases). This CDR3 has 17 residues. The germline V and J ends were trimmed by 7 bases and 3 bases, with 24 bases remaining between them. The V gene's germline CDR1 is SGHAT and CDR2 FQDESV (reference sequence). This CDR3 reads CASTPSAWGKGDTEAFF. In DNA form, the CDR3 reads TGTGCCAGCACCCCATCAGCTTGGGGCAAAGGGGACACTGAAGCTTTCTTT.

The chain joins TRBV29-1 to TRBJ2-5; possibly TRBD1 or TRBD2 for D (7 bases each). With 7 bases removed from V and 1 base from J, the gap between germline ends came to 16 bases. CDR1 SQVTM and CDR2 ANQGSEA come from the germline V gene. CDR3 length: 14 residues. The CDR3 nucleotides read TGCAGCGCTTCAGGGGGGGACCTCCAAGAGACCCAGTACTTC. Translation: CSASGGDLQETQYF.

The chain employs TRBV18 and TRBJ1-1, with TRBD1 matching 7 bases. Germline lookup yields CDR1 KGHSH and CDR2 LQKENI. The V and J ends lost 2 bases and 5 bases, in that order; junction bases with no gene match: 11. This CDR3 contains 16 residues. The CDR3 protein is CASSPTRGESGTEAFF. In DNA form, the CDR3 reads TGTGCCAGCTCACCAACCAGGGGGGAAAGCGGGACTGAAGCTTTCTTT.

This chain uses TRBV5-1 with TRBJ2-7; D is possibly TRBD1 or TRBD2 (5 bases each). The CDR3 sequence is 13 residues long. CDR1 is SGHRS and CDR2 is YFSETQ in the germline V gene. V dropped 0 bases and J dropped 7 bases, with 11 bases sitting between them. The CDR3 DNA follows: TGCGCCAGCAGCTTGGCTCTGGGGGAGGAGCAGTACTTC. Translated, it gives CASSLALGEEQYF.

V and J are TRBV5-1 and TRBJ2-3, with 9 bases fitting TRBD1. This CDR3 spans 13 amino acids. Germline assignment: CDR1 SGHRS and CDR2 YFSETQ. V trimming: 7 bases; J trimming: 4 bases; junction bases outside the gene matches: 4. CDR3 amino acids: CASGGQGADTQYF. The CDR3 DNA reads TGCGCCAGCGGGGGACAGGGTGCAGATACGCAGTATTTT.

The CDR3 region is CSVRTGGGQPQHF. DNA for the CDR3: TGCAGCGTGAGGACAGGGGGCGGTCAGCCCCAGCATTTT. This chain links TRBV29-1 with TRBJ1-5; 11 positions match TRBD1. V was clipped by 6 bases and J by 6 bases; unmatched bases: 4. Germline CDR1 SQVTM, CDR2 ANQGSEA. The CDR3 totals 13 residues.

This clone appeared a single time. The chain links TRBV6-1 to TRBJ2-7, with 9 bases identical to TRBD2. The germline gives CDR1 MNHNS, CDR2 SASEGT. The ends lost 6 bases at V and 7 bases at J; junction bases unmatched: 10. This CDR3 contains 14 residues. CDR3 nucleotides: TGTGCCAGCAGCCCGATAAGTCTAGCGGGGGAGCAGTACGTC. This sequence encodes CASSPISLAGEQYV.

This clone was counted only a few times. The chain employs TRBV5-1 and TRBJ2-7; D is unresolved. The germline gives CDR1 SGHRS, CDR2 YFSETQ. V lost 7 bases and J 0 bases, leaving 14 bases between the germline ends. This CDR3 spans 14 amino acids. The CDR3 here is CASRVGWDSYEQYF. The CDR3 nucleotides are TGCGCCAGCCGTGTAGGGTGGGACTCCTACGAGCAGTACTTC. The whole variable domain, remainder taken from reference TRBV5-1 and TRBJ2-7, is KAGVTQTPRYLIKTRGQQVTLSCSPISGHRSVSWYQQTPGQGLQFLFEYFSETQRNKGNFPGRFSGRQFSNSRSEMNVSTLELGDSALYLCASRVGWDSYEQYFGPGTRLTVT.